This T cell receptor beta chain was recorded in a study of OX40 agonist ivuxolimab in advanced cancers. Whole-study context: Participants, around 80% male, averaged about 56 years of age, ranging from roughly 20 to 85. Anti-PD-1, anti-PD-L1 or anti-CTLA-4 therapy given earlier was allowed, and roughly 38% had some.

The sample holds a few counts of this clone. Trimming left V 2 bases short and J 5 bases short, with 3 bases between. Germline-derived CDR1 and CDR2 are SGHVS and FNYEAQ. The CDR3 covers 11 residues. The repertoire was sequenced with immunoSEQ multiplex PCR; TCRdb's copy has only in-frame clones and lacks some. This table holds some 150,000 clones, under 95% found once. The chain has TRBV7-6 and TRBJ2-5, with unresolved D. The source is an adult with an advanced solid tumor such as melanoma, head and neck, liver or kidney cancer. Sequences were derived from CD4+ or CD8+ T cells sorted from blood, sampled in a trial of the OX40 agonist ivuxolimab. Here the CDR3 DNA reads TGTGCCAGCAGCTTATGGGAGACCCAGTACTTC. As protein: CASSLWETQYF.